The present TCR beta chain was sequenced within a study of long-term antiretroviral therapy in people with HIV. General study results and limits: Adherence to ART, viral resistance and therapy changes lacked any data. Subsequent to ART, diversity was augmented yet persisted below that of transplant donor controls.

The sample holds one count of this clone. Its specificity is not known. At the survey level, the v3.0 immunoSEQ assay was run. Sequencing of each sample targeted about 35,000-50,000 T-cell genomes. The data were produced by immunoSEQ multiplex PCR, yet TCRdb's version contains in-frame clones alone and is incomplete. There are about 36,000 clones in the sample; approximately 80% occur only once, and around 5.8% lies in the top ten. There were roughly 0.95-10 million cryopreserved PBMC in the samples before DNA extraction. V lost 4 bases and J lost 7; bases outside the gene matches: 12. Germline values: CDR1 SGHTS, CDR2 YDEGEE. The CDR3 sequence is 16 residues long.

The sample here was unsorted PBMCs, taken 3.4 years after starting antiretroviral therapy. This chain joins TRBV5-8 and TRBJ1-5; 9 positions match TRBD1. The sequence derives from a man aged 30 to 45 with HIV. This CDR3 is CASSVGTGLIGQPQHF. The CDR3, as DNA: TGTGCCAGCAGCGTGGGGACAGGGTTGATAGGGCAGCCCCAGCATTTT. Full variable domain (rest looked up from reference TRBV5-8 and TRBJ1-5): EAGVTQSPTHLIKTRGQQATLRCSPISGHTSVYWYQQALGLGLQFLLWYDEGEERNRGNFPPRFSGRQFPNYSSELNVNALELEDSALYLCASSVGTGLIGQPQHFGDGTRLSIL.